This T cell receptor (beta chain) was recorded in a study of T cell responses to AZD1222 COVID-19 vaccine. V was cut by 8 bases and J by 6 bases, with 13 bases left in between. The CDR3 covers 12 residues. CDR1 is SNHLY, CDR2 FYNNEI, per germline. Sequenced by immunoSEQ multiplex PCR; TCRdb stores in-frame clones only, minus some. The sample lists about 180,000 clones; around 94% were seen once. Study-wide findings and caveats: Among those given AZD1222, only five or six were seropositive at baseline. Repertoire sampling occurred only after the peak T cell response. When two AZD1222 doses had been given, Spike-specific TCR breadth and depth rose.

About this clone itself: Its antigen remains unidentified.

This chain uses TRBV2 with TRBJ1-1; D not resolved. This clonotype was obtained from an adult who received the AZD1222 COVID-19 vaccine. The sample was peripheral blood, taken 28 days after the second AZD1222 dose. The CDR3 DNA sequence: TGTGCCAGCTCCCTGAGTTCGCCTGAAGCTTTCTTT. It is translated as CASSLSSPEAFF.